In its sample, the clone carrying this T cell receptor (beta chain) was seen many times. The entry originates in a study of regulatory T cells in long-lasting Graves disease. The time point was: newly diagnosed GD, antithyroid drugs for less than 3 months. PBMCs were the source of the RNA used for TCR sequencing. Both iRepertoire HTBI primers and Arm-PCR of CDR3 regions were used to build the TCR beta libraries. TCRdb reprocessed the multiplex PCR reads with MiXCR, giving one entry per CDR3 protein. Counted here are a few hundred thousand distinct CDR3 sequences, over 20% occurring once; the ten biggest clones make up approximately 15%. The TCR comes from a female donor with Graves disease. The starting material was peripheral blood mononuclear cells (PBMCs), obtained at new diagnosis, from a patient treated with antithyroid drugs.

CDR3 loop: CASSQSWGTDTQYF. The CDR3 DNA reads as TGCGCCAGCAGCCAAAGTTGGGGCACAGATACGCAGTATTTT. The J gene is TRBJ2-3, the V gene TRBV4-3; the D is unclear. The V gene's germline CDR1 is LGHNA and CDR2 YSLEER. CDR3 length: 14 residues. The V end was cut by 2 bases, the J end by 1 base, with 7 bases between.